The clone carrying this TCR beta chain was seen ten or more times. The data were obtained in a study of metastatic and nonmetastatic thyroid tumors. None of the patients had undergone any treatment ahead of thyroid surgery. The CDR3 has 13 residues. Germline V CDR1 and CDR2: SGHKS, YYEKEE (reference sequence). V was shortened by 3 bases and J by 2 bases, with 8 bases between the two germline ends. Through MiXCR, TCRdb re-clonotyped the PCR reads. The sample consists of roughly 81,000 clones, 8% to 9.5% of them appearing once. The V call is TRBV5-5, the J call TRBJ1-2; the D is unclear. The sequencing sample was made of blood. The TCR comes from a female donor with papillary thyroid cancer or a benign thyroid nodule (not recorded which). Some clones in this sample may be carry-over from other donors' samples. CDR3 coding DNA: TGTGCCAGCAGCTGGGGAGTAAACTATGGCTACACCTTC. Its protein is CASSWGVNYGYTF.